This T cell receptor beta chain was profiled in a study of blood T cells in healthy people across ages. Regarding the study as a whole: Unsorted PBMCs ruled out conclusive naive versus antigen-experienced comparison. Whereas aged donors had fewer naive CD4+ cells, long-lived donors had more of them and higher diversity.

About this clonotype itself: Its antigen is currently unknown.

CDR3 size: 13 residues. Trimming stripped 3 bases from V and 4 bases from J, with 9 bases between. CDR1 is SNHLY and CDR2 is FYNNEI in the germline V gene. Drawing of peripheral blood yielded ten milliliters from each donor. Through a sample-barcoded 5' primer and a J-beta primer mix, a second PCR was run for roughly 6 to 11 cycles. In TCRdb, the 5' RACE reads were re-called with MiXCR into one record per CDR3 protein. The table includes fewer than 950,000 distinct CDR3 sequences, 30% to 45% detected once. Sequencing used blood. The clonotype originates from a man younger than 30 in good health. The chain joins TRBV2 to TRBJ1-2; tentatively, D is TRBD1 (5 bases). Written as DNA, the CDR3 is TGTGCCAGCAGTGAGGGGACCGGCTATGGCTACACCTTC. Translated: CASSEGTGYGYTF.